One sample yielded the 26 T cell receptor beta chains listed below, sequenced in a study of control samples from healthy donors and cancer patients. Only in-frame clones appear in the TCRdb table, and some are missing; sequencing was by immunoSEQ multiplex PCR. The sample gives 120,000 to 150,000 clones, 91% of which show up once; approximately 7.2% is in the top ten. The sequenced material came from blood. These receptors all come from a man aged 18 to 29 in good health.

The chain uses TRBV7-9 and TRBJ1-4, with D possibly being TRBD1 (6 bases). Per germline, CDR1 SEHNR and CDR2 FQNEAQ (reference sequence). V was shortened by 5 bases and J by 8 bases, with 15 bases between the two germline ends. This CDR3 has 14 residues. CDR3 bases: TGTGCCAGCAGCGTAAAAAGGGGGGGAGAAAAACTGTTTTTT. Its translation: CASSVKRGGEKLFF. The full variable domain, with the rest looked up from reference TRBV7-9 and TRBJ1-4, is DTGVSQNPRHKITKRGQNVTFRCDPISEHNRLYWYRQTLGQGPEFLTYFQNEAQLEKSRLLSDRFSAERPKGSFSTLEIQRTEQGDSAMYLCASSVKRGGEKLFFGSGTQLSVL.

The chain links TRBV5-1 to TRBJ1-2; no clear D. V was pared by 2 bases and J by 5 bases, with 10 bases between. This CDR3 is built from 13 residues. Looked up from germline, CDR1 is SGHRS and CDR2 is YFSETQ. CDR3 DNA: TGCGCCAGCAGCTTCGACCTGCTATATGGCTACACCTTC. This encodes CASSFDLLYGYTF. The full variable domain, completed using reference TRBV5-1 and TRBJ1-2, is KAGVTQTPRYLIKTRGQQVTLSCSPISGHRSVSWYQQTPGQGLQFLFEYFSETQRNKGNFPGRFSGRQFSNSRSEMNVSTLELGDSALYLCASSFDLLYGYTFGSGTRLTVV.

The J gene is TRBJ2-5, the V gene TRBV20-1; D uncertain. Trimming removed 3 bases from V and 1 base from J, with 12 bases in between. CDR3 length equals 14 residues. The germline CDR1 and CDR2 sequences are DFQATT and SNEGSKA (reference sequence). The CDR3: CSASLWQVQETQYF. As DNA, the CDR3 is TGCAGTGCTAGTTTATGGCAGGTCCAAGAGACCCAGTACTTC.

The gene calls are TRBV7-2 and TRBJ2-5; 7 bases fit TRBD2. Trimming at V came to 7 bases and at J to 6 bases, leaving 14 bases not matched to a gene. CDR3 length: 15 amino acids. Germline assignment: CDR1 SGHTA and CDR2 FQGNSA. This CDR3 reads CASTEEGRGTKTQYF. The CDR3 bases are TGTGCCAGCACGGAGGAGGGGCGGGGGACTAAGACCCAGTACTTC.

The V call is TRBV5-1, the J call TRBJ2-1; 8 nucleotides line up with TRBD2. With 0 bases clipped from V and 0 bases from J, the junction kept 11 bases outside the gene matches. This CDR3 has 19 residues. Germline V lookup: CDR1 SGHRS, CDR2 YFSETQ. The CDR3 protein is CASSLGHSGASSSYNEQFF. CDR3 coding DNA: TGCGCCAGCAGCTTGGGGCATAGCGGGGCCTCGAGCTCCTACAATGAGCAGTTCTTC.

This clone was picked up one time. The CDR3 loop reads CASSRDVAEAFF. The CDR3 region has the DNA TGTGCCAGCAGCCGGGATGTCGCTGAAGCTTTCTTT. This sequence joins TRBV7-9 and TRBJ1-1; D remains unclear. Germline V CDR1 and CDR2: SEHNR, FQNEAQ (reference sequence). Trimming cost V 5 bases and J 6 bases, with 10 bases left between them. The CDR3 has 12 amino acids.

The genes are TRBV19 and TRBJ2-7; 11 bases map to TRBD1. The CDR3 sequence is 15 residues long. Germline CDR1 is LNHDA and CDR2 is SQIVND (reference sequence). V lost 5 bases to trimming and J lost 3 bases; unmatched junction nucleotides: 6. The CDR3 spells CASSSTGTGGYEQYF. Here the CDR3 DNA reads TGTGCCAGTAGTTCCACCGGGACAGGGGGCTACGAGCAGTACTTC.

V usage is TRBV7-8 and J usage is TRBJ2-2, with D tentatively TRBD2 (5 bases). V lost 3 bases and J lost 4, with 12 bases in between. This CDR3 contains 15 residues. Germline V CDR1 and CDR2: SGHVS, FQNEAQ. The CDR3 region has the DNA TGTGCCAGCAGCTTTCTTTCGGCGGGCACCGGGGAGCTGTTTTTT. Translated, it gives CASSFLSAGTGELFF.

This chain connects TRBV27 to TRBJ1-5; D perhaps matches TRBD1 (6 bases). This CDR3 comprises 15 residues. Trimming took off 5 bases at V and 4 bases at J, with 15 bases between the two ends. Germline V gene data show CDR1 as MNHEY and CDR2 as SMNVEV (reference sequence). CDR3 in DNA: TGTGCCAGCAGTCAAATACAGGGTTTGAATCAGCCCCAGCATTTT. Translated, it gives CASSQIQGLNQPQHF.

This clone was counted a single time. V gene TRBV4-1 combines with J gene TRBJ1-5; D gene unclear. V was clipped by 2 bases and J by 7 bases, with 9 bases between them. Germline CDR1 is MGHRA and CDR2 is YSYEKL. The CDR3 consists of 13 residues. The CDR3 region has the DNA TGCGCCAGCAGCCAAACACCCCAGCAGCCCCAGCATTTT. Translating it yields CASSQTPQQPQHF.

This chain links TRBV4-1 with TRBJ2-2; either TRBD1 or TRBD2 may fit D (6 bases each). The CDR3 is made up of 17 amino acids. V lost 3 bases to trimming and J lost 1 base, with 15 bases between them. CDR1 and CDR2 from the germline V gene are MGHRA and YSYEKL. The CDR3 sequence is CASSHPRGARNTGELFF. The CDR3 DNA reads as TGCGCCAGCAGCCATCCGAGGGGGGCGCGGAACACCGGGGAGCTGTTTTTT.

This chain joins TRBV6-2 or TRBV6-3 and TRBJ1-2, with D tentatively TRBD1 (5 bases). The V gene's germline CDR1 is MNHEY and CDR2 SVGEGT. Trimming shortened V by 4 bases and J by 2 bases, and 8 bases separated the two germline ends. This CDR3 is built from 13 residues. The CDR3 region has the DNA TGTGCCAGCAGTTGGGGCGGGAACTATGGCTACACCTTC. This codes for CASSWGGNYGYTF.

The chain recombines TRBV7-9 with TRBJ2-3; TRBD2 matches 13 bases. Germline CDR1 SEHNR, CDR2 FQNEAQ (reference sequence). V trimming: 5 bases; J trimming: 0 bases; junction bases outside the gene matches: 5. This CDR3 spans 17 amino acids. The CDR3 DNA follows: TGTGCCAGCAGCCCCCGACTAGCGGGGGGCAGCACAGATACGCAGTATTTT. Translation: CASSPRLAGGSTDTQYF.

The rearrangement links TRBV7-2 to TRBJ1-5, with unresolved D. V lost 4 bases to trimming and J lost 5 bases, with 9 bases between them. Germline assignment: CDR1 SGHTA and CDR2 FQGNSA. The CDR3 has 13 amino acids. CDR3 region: CASSSQAHQPQHF. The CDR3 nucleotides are TGTGCCAGCAGCTCACAAGCGCATCAGCCCCAGCATTTT.

For the CDR3, the DNA is TGTGCCAGCAGCTTAGGAGGGGTTGGCACTGAAGCTTTCTTT. It yields the protein CASSLGGVGTEAFF. The chain employs TRBV7-9 and TRBJ1-1, with D perhaps matching TRBD1 (5 bases). The ends were cut back, 1 base at V and 4 bases at J, with 10 bases in the middle. CDR3 size: 14 residues. Germline CDR1 and CDR2: SEHNR and FQNEAQ (reference sequence).

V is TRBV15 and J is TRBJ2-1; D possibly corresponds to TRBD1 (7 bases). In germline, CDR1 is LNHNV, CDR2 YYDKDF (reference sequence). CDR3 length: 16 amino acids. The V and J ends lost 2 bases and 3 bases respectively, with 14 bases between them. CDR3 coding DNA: TGTGCCACCAGCAGAACGACAGGGACTTACTACAATGAGCAGTTCTTC. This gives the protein CATSRTTGTYYNEQFF.

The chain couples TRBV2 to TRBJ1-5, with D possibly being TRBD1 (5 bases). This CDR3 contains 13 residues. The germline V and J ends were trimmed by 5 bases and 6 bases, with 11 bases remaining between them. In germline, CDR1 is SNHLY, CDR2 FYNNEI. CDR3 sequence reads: CASSSGVFQPQHF. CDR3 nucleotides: TGTGCCAGCAGTTCGGGGGTCTTTCAGCCCCAGCATTTT. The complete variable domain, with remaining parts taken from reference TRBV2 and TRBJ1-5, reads EPEVTQTPSHQVTQMGQEVILRCVPISNHLYFYWYRQILGQKVEFLVSFYNNEISEKSEIFDDQFSVERPDGSNFTLKIRSTKLEDSAMYFCASSSGVFQPQHFGDGTRLSIL.

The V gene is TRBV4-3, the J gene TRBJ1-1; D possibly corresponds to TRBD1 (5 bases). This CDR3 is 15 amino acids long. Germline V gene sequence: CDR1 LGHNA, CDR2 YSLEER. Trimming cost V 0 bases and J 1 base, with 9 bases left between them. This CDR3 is CASSQDGAGNTEAFF. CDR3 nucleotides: TGCGCCAGCAGCCAAGACGGGGCGGGGAACACTGAAGCTTTCTTT.

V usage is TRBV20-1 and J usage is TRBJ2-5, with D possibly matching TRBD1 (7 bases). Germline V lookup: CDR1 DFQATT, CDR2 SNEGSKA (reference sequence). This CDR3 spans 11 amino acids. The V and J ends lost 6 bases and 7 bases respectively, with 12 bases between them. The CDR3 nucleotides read TGCAGTGCCAGGGGGGCTGGGACCCAGTACTTC. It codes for CSARGAGTQYF.

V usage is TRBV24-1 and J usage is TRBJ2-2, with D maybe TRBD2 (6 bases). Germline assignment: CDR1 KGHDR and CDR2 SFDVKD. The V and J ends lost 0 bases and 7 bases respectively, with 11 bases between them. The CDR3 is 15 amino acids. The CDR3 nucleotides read TGTGCCACCAGTGATTTGTGGGGGGTTGGCGGGGAGCTGTTTTTT. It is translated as CATSDLWGVGGELFF.

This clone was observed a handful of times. The CDR3 protein is CASGGGRNIQYF. The CDR3, as DNA: TGTGCCAGCGGGGGAGGGAGGAACATTCAGTACTTC. This chain uses TRBV28 with TRBJ2-4; 7 positions match TRBD2. The V gene's germline CDR1 is MDHEN and CDR2 SYDVKM. J lost 7 bases, V lost 8 bases, and 5 bases had no gene match. The CDR3 runs to 12 residues.

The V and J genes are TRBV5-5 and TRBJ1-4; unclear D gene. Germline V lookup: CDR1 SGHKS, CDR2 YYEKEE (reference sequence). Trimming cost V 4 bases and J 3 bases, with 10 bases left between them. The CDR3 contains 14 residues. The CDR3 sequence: CASSLGRANEKLFF. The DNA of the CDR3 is TGTGCCAGCAGCCTCGGGAGGGCTAATGAAAAACTGTTTTTT.

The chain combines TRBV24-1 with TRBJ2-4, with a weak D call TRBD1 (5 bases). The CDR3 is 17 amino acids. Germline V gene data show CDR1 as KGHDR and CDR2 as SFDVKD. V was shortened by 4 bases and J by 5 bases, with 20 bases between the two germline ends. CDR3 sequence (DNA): TGTGCCACCAGTGACCCTCCCCTTCAGACAGATCAAAACATTCAGTACTTC. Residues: CATSDPPLQTDQNIQYF.

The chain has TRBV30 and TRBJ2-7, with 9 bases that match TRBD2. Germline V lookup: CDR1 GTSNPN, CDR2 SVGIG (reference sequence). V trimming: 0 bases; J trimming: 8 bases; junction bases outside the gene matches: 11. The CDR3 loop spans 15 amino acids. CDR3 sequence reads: CAWSVSTSGSTKQYF. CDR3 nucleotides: TGTGCCTGGAGTGTATCGACTAGCGGTAGTACGAAGCAGTACTTC.

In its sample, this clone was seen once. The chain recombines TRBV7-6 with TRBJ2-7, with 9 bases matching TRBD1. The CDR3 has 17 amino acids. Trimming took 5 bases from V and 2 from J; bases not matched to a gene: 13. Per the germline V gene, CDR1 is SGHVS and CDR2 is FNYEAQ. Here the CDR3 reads CASSPRKTGTGTYEQYF. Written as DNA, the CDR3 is TGTGCCAGCAGCCCTCGCAAAACCGGGACAGGGACCTACGAGCAGTACTTC.

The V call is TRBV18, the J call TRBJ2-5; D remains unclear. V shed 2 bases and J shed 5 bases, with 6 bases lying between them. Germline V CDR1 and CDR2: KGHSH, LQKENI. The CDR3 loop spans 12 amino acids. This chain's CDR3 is CASSPGVETQYF. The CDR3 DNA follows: TGTGCCAGCTCACCAGGGGTGGAGACCCAGTACTTC.